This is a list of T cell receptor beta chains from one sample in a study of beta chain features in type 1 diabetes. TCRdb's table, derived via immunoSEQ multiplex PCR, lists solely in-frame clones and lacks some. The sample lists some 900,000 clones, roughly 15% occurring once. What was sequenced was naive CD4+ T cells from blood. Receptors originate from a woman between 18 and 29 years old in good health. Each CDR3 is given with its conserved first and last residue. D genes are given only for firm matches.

CDR3aa: CASRAGTSGIGYF; v_gene: TRBV5-1; j_gene: TRBJ2-5; len: 13; d_gene: TRBD2
CDR3aa: CASSYSKGMNTEAFF; v_gene: TRBV6-7; j_gene: TRBJ1-1; len: 15; d_gene: -
CDR3aa: CASSAEVMNTEAFF; v_gene: TRBV25-1; j_gene: TRBJ1-1; len: 14; d_gene: -
CDR3aa: CASAKGLAGELFF; v_gene: TRBV7-3; j_gene: TRBJ2-2; len: 13; d_gene: -
CDR3aa: CASSKGGREAFF; v_gene: TRBV7-2; j_gene: TRBJ1-1; len: 12; d_gene: -
CDR3aa: CASSTGQGITEAFF; v_gene: TRBV7-9; j_gene: TRBJ1-1; len: 14; d_gene: TRBD1
CDR3aa: CASRTGENTEAFF; v_gene: TRBV5-1; j_gene: TRBJ1-1; len: 13; d_gene: TRBD1
CDR3aa: CASSLKRPSGRYSYEQYF; v_gene: TRBV5-1; j_gene: TRBJ2-7; len: 18; d_gene: TRBD2
CDR3aa: CASLGQNEQFF; v_gene: TRBV2; j_gene: TRBJ2-1; len: 11; d_gene: -
CDR3aa: CASSDYTGELFF; v_gene: TRBV28; j_gene: TRBJ2-2; len: 12; d_gene: -
CDR3aa: CASSPQGLSTDTQYF; v_gene: TRBV6-6; j_gene: TRBJ2-3; len: 15; d_gene: -
CDR3aa: CSVERGANPTEAFF; v_gene: TRBV29-1; j_gene: TRBJ1-1; len: 14; d_gene: -
CDR3aa: CASSPYPRTSQYQETQYF; v_gene: TRBV28; j_gene: TRBJ2-5; len: 18; d_gene: TRBD2
CDR3aa: CASSLRSGGPYEQYF; v_gene: TRBV7-6; j_gene: TRBJ2-7; len: 15; d_gene: TRBD2
CDR3aa: CASSSQGWGNTGELFF; v_gene: TRBV28; j_gene: TRBJ2-2; len: 16; d_gene: -
CDR3aa: CASSARRHTDTQYF; v_gene: TRBV5-4; j_gene: TRBJ2-3; len: 14; d_gene: -
CDR3aa: CASSLSWGEQFF; v_gene: TRBV28; j_gene: TRBJ2-1; len: 12; d_gene: -
CDR3aa: CASSTYRGRSYEQYF; v_gene: TRBV7-2; j_gene: TRBJ2-7; len: 15; d_gene: TRBD1
CDR3aa: CASSLTETQYF; v_gene: TRBV7-3; j_gene: TRBJ2-5; len: 11; d_gene: -
CDR3aa: CASSRSSSNQPQHF; v_gene: TRBV18; j_gene: TRBJ1-5; len: 14; d_gene: -
CDR3aa: CASSLLPGLAGTDTQYF; v_gene: TRBV4-3; j_gene: TRBJ2-3; len: 17; d_gene: TRBD2
CDR3aa: CASSVTGRLGNEQFF; v_gene: TRBV9; j_gene: TRBJ2-1; len: 15; d_gene: -